This TCR beta chain is drawn from a study of blood T cell repertoires in COVID-19. On the study more broadly: PBMCs, B-cell-depleted T cells, or T cells were the source of the cDNA or gDNA that made up the material.

The CDR3 extends over 17 amino acids. CDR1 and CDR2 (germline): LGHDT, YNNKEL (reference sequence). The V gene end was trimmed by 2 bases and the J gene end by 5 bases; junction bases not matched to a gene: 9. As originally analysed: Amplifying reference gene primers gave estimates of nucleated cell counts. Repertoires were generated with immunoSEQ multiplex PCR, while TCRdb's copy carries only in-frame clones and drops some. From that table come the V and J calls and clone size; the DNA was used to work out D and trimming. Of more than 150,000 clones in the sample, approximately 90% were seen once. The TCR originated in a woman in her thirties or forties with acute or convalescent COVID-19. Sample: peripheral blood. The chain links TRBV3-1 (or the pseudogene TRBV3-2) to TRBJ2-3; 11 nucleotides agree with TRBD2. Here the CDR3 reads CASSQTFTSGGLDTQYF. The CDR3, as DNA: TGTGCCAGCAGCCAAACTTTTACTAGCGGGGGCTTAGATACGCAGTATTTT.